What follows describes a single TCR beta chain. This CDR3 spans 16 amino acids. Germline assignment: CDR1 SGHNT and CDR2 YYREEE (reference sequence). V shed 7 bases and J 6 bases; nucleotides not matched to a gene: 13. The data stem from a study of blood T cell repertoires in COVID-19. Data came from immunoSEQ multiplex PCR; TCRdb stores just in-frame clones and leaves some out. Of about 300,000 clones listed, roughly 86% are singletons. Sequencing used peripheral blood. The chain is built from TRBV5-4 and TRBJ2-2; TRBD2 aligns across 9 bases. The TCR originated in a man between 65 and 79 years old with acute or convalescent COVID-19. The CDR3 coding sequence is TGTGCCAGCGGAAAAGCGGGAGGTCAAAAGGCCGGGGAGCTGTTTTTT. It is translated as CASGKAGGQKAGELFF. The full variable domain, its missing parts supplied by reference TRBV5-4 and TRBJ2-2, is ETGVTQSPTHLIKTRGQQVTLRCSSQSGHNTVSWYQQALGQGPQFIFQYYREEENGRGNFPPRFSGLQFPNYSSELNVNALELDDSALYLCASGKAGGQKAGELFFGEGSRLTVL.